Listed below are T cell receptor beta chains from one sample, sequenced in a study of T cell responses to AZD1222 COVID-19 vaccine. Here immunoSEQ multiplex PCR was the method, and the copy in TCRdb shows in-frame clones only, minus some. The table records 130,000 or so clones, roughly 90% of them present only once. Sequencing was performed on peripheral blood, taken on day 0 of MenACWY control vaccination. The receptor source for this set is an adult in good health. Each CDR3 is given without its conserved first and last residue. The D gene is left open where the match is weak.

TRBJ1-5,.,TRBV15,ATSRDLLGAEKPQH
TRBJ1-5,TRBD1,TRBV28,ASSLRVGTGGQPQH
TRBJ1-3,.,TRBV6-1,ASSDAQGSGNTIY
TRBJ1-4,.,TRBV7-6,ASSSHEGREANEKLF
TRBJ1-1,.,TRBV27,ASSSIVGGTEAF
TRBJ1-2,TRBD1,TRBV30,AAQGLGQPYGYT
TRBJ1-6,.,TRBV27,ASSLGFNSPLH
TRBJ1-5,.,TRBV19,ASSIAGKGNQPQH
TRBJ1-3,.,TRBV7-8,ASSLEGSSGNTIY
TRBJ2-3,TRBD2,TRBV11-3,ASSLDELAGEVDTQY
TRBJ1-1,.,TRBV5-4,ASSGGAGKVTEAF
TRBJ1-1,TRBD1,TRBV25-1,ASSTGVNTEAF
TRBJ2-1,TRBD2,TRBV3-1/TRBV3-2,ASSHYGTSRYNEQF
TRBJ2-7,TRBD1,TRBV18,ASSSSDRGTGEQY
TRBJ1-5,.,TRBV7-2,ASSLGGQGNQPQH
TRBJ1-3,TRBD1,TRBV9,ASSAQPTGAGNTIY
TRBJ2-7,TRBD2,TRBV7-9,ASSLESGGRAYEQY
TRBJ2-5,TRBD2,TRBV7-2,ASSSRAGVPETQY
TRBJ2-3,TRBD1,TRBV4-1,ASSQSAGTAISDTQY
TRBJ1-2,.,TRBV6-5,ASSTGLNVGYT
TRBJ1-6,TRBD1,TRBV5-1,ASSFGQGGTGSPLH
TRBJ1-4,.,TRBV5-1,ASSLAGGPNEKLF
TRBJ1-1,.,TRBV11-3,ASSLGIFRAEAF
TRBJ2-7,TRBD1,TRBV6-1,ASSGFPDRGSYEQY
TRBJ1-2,TRBD1,TRBV30,AWSPRGQGADGYT
TRBJ1-1,.,TRBV5-1,ASSEQGTENTEAF
TRBJ2-7,.,TRBV27,ASSSRLPPYEQY